This T cell receptor beta chain was identified during a study of T cell responses to AZD1222 COVID-19 vaccine. This clone came up a few times. As yet, its antigen is unknown. Using immunoSEQ multiplex PCR, the repertoire was profiled, and TCRdb retains in-frame clones only, with some absent. This sample yields 89,000 or so clones, of which roughly 86% are seen a single time; 5.6% belongs to the top ten. Trimming cost V 4 bases and J 2 bases, with 19 bases left between them. The CDR3 consists of 17 residues. Germline loops: CDR1 SGHKS, CDR2 YYEKEE (reference sequence). Study outcomes and limitations: Spike was spanned by vaccine-associated CD4 TCRs, which were dominant at 160-218 and 743-854. Within unmutated variant regions lay the reported targets of nearly half of spike-specific TCRs. Seropositive status at baseline applied to only six AZD1222 recipients. Following two doses of AZD1222, Spike-specific TCR breadth and depth rose.

The sequencing here drew on peripheral blood, taken 28 days after the second AZD1222 dose. The sequence derives from an adult who received the AZD1222 COVID-19 vaccine. The V gene is TRBV5-5, the J gene TRBJ1-3, with D maybe TRBD1 (5 bases). Written as DNA, the CDR3 is TGTGCCAGCAGCCCGCTTTTAGCCAGGGCGGCTGGAAACACCATATATTTT. Residues: CASSPLLARAAGNTIYF.